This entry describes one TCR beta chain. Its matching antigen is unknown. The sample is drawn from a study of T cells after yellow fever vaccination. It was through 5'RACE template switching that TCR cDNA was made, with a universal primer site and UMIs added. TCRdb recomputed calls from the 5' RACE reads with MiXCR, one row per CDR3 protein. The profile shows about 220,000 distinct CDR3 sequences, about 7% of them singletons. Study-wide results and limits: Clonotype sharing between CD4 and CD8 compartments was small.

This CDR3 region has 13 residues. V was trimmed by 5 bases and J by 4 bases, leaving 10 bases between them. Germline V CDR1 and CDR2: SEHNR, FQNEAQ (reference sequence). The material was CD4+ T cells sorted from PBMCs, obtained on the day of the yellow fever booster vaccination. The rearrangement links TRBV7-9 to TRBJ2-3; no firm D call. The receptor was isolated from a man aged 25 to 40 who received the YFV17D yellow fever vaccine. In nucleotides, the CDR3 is TGTGCCAGCAGCCAAGAGGTGGCAGATACGCAGTATTTT. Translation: CASSQEVADTQYF. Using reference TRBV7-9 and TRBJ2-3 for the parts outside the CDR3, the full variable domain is DTGVSQNPRHKITKRGQNVTFRCDPISEHNRLYWYRQTLGQGPEFLTYFQNEAQLEKSRLLSDRFSAERPKGSFSTLEIQRTEQGDSAMYLCASSQEVADTQYFGPGTRLTVL.